A single sample gave rise to the 8 T cell receptor beta chains below, sequenced in a study of CD8+CD57+ T cells in acquired aplastic anemia. Genomic DNA templated the TCR beta VDJ and CDR3 profiling. MiXCR was run by TCRdb on the reads, yielding one entry per CDR3 protein. This table holds about 190,000 distinct CDR3 sequences, roughly half found once. The sequencing sample was made of sorted CD4+, CD8+, or CD8+CD57+ T cells (not recorded which) from PBMCs. The source of these receptors is a human donor in good health, serving as a control.

This sequence joins TRBV4-1 and TRBJ2-7; a weak D match, TRBD2 (7 bases). Trimming stripped 3 bases from V and 5 bases from J, with 17 bases between. The CDR3 contains 15 residues. In germline, CDR1 is MGHRA, CDR2 YSYEKL. The CDR3 sequence: CASSQYGGRRNEQYF. CDR3 bases: TGCGCCAGCAGCCAGTACGGGGGGCGTAGAAACGAGCAGTACTTC.

This clonotype was observed a few times. V usage is TRBV2 and J usage is TRBJ2-3; TRBD1 might be the D (6 bases). Germline V lookup: CDR1 SNHLY, CDR2 FYNNEI. Trimming cost V 2 bases and J 6 bases, with 6 bases left between them. The CDR3 covers 12 residues. The CDR3, as DNA: TGTGCCAGCAGTGAAACAGGGGATACGCAGTATTTT. Protein product: CASSETGDTQYF.

This clonotype was counted ten times or more. The genes are TRBV2 and TRBJ2-1; 11 bases line up with TRBD2. Germline CDR1 is SNHLY and CDR2 is FYNNEI. V dropped 4 bases and J dropped 5; count of bases not matched to a gene: 4. The CDR3 is 15 residues long. The CDR3 reads CASSAGTSGNNEQFF. The CDR3 region has the DNA TGTGCCAGCAGTGCCGGGACTAGCGGAAACAATGAGCAGTTCTTC. Supplemented by reference TRBV2 and TRBJ2-1, the full variable domain reads EPEVTQTPSHQVTQMGQEVILRCVPISNHLYFYWYRQILGQKVEFLVSFYNNEISEKSEIFDDQFSVERPDGSNFTLKIRSTKLEDSAMYFCASSAGTSGNNEQFFGPGTRLTVL.

The V call is TRBV12-3 or TRBV12-4, the J call TRBJ1-2; a weak D match, TRBD1 (6 bases). CDR3 length: 20 residues. Between the trimmed V and J ends, which lost 0 bases and 0 bases, there was a span of 23 bases. The CDR3, as DNA: TGTGCCAGCAGTTTAGCCGACAGTCGCCAGGGGCCTGATTCTAACTATGGCTACACCTTC. It translates to CASSLADSRQGPDSNYGYTF.

The chain links TRBV20-1 to TRBJ2-5; a possible D gene is TRBD1 (5 bases). V lost 3 bases, J lost 5 bases, and 13 bases lay in between. The CDR3 extends over 13 amino acids. In germline, CDR1 is DFQATT, CDR2 SNEGSKA (reference sequence). The chain's CDR3 is CSAREGALETQYF. CDR3 nucleotide sequence: TGCAGTGCTAGGGAAGGGGCGTTGGAGACCCAGTACTTC.

There are many counts of this clonotype. The CDR3 loop reads CSVDGGGAGYEQYF. In DNA form, the CDR3 reads TGCAGCGTGGACGGGGGGGGCGCCGGCTACGAGCAGTACTTC. The chain employs TRBV29-1 and TRBJ2-7; 8 nucleotides align to TRBD2. The CDR3 is made up of 14 amino acids. Germline V gene data show CDR1 as SQVTM and CDR2 as ANQGSEA. Losses at the gene ends were 6 bases for V and 3 bases for J; bases not matched to a gene: 10.

The V and J genes are TRBV7-2 and TRBJ2-3, with TRBD2 as a possible D gene (6 bases). Deletions cut 8 bases from V and 1 base from J, with 10 bases between. CDR3 length: 13 amino acids. The germline gives CDR1 SGHTA, CDR2 FQGNSA. The CDR3 reads CASRDSGTDTQYF. CDR3 sequence (DNA): TGTGCCAGCCGGGACTCTGGCACAGATACGCAGTATTTT.

The V call is TRBV7-8, the J call TRBJ1-2, with D possibly matching TRBD1 (5 bases). Looked up from germline, CDR1 is SGHVS and CDR2 is FQNEAQ. With 7 bases removed from V and 2 bases from J, the gap between germline ends came to 14 bases. The CDR3 consists of 14 residues. CDR3 in amino acids: CASTLGRTNYGYTF. Written as DNA, the CDR3 is TGTGCCAGCACGCTCGGACGGACAAACTATGGCTACACCTTC.